These 5 T cell receptor beta chains originate from one sample sequenced in a study of blood T cell repertoires in COVID-19. Clones were sequenced by immunoSEQ multiplex PCR, and TCRdb holds only the in-frame ones, with some missing. The repertoire has 130,000 to 150,000 clones, about 86% of them found once; the top ten carry about 3%. The material sequenced was peripheral blood. Every receptor here comes from a woman aged 80 or older with acute or convalescent COVID-19.

This sequence joins TRBV7-9 and TRBJ2-3; 7 bases line up with TRBD1. The CDR3 runs to 16 residues. V was clipped by 2 bases and J by 1 base; unmatched bases: 6. Germline V gives CDR1 SEHNR, CDR2 FQNEAQ (reference sequence). The CDR3 sequence: CASSLPGGRGTDTQYF. The CDR3 region has the DNA TGTGCCAGCAGCTTACCAGGGGGTCGGGGCACAGATACGCAGTATTTT.

This clone was seen a few times. V and J are TRBV6-5 and TRBJ1-3, with D perhaps matching TRBD1 (6 bases). CDR3 length equals 14 residues. The germline V gene encodes CDR1 MNHEY and CDR2 SVGAGI. Trimming shortened V by 7 bases and J by 5 bases, and 15 bases separated the two germline ends. The CDR3 region is CASISTGGRNTIYF. The CDR3 DNA reads TGTGCCAGCATCTCGACAGGCGGACGAAACACCATATATTTT.

This chain links TRBV5-1 with TRBJ1-2; 10 nucleotides match TRBD1. Germline V lookup: CDR1 SGHRS, CDR2 YFSETQ. The V gene end was trimmed by 0 bases and the J gene end by 4 bases; junction bases not matched to a gene: 3. The CDR3 totals 15 residues. The CDR3 DNA reads as TGCGCCAGCAGCTTGGATGACAGGGGGCCCTATGGCTACACCTTC. The encoded protein is CASSLDDRGPYGYTF.

The chain's CDR3 is CASSPPPSHSGNTIYF. The CDR3 bases are TGTGCCAGCTCACCACCCCCCAGTCACTCTGGAAACACCATATATTTT. V gene TRBV18 combines with J gene TRBJ1-3; unclear D gene. V lost 0 bases and J lost 0, with 9 bases in between. Germline V CDR1 and CDR2: KGHSH, LQKENI. The CDR3 is made up of 16 amino acids.

The chain combines TRBV5-1 with TRBJ1-3, with D uncertain. The germline CDR1 and CDR2 sequences are SGHRS and YFSETQ. V lost 2 bases and J 4 bases, leaving 13 bases between the germline ends. The CDR3 extends over 15 amino acids. The chain's CDR3 is CASSFTGGVGNTIYF. The CDR3 DNA sequence: TGCGCCAGCAGCTTTACCGGCGGGGTAGGAAACACCATATATTTT.